One sample yielded the 15 T cell receptor beta chains listed below, sequenced in a study of cytomegalovirus exposure and HLA in healthy donors. This PCR relied on a set of 60 Vbeta primers and 13 Jbeta primers. Using immunoSEQ multiplex PCR, the repertoire was profiled, and TCRdb retains in-frame clones only, with some absent. The table lists roughly 120,000 clones, more than 60% of them singletons. The specimen sequenced was PBMCs. Receptors were obtained from a young man in good health and CMV-seropositive.

This chain uses TRBV5-1 with TRBJ2-5; the match to TRBD1 covers 10 bases. Germline lookup yields CDR1 SGHRS and CDR2 YFSETQ. J was trimmed by 4 bases and V by 3 bases; bases with no gene match: 6. The CDR3 extends over 15 amino acids. As DNA, the CDR3 is TGCGCCAGCAGCTCGAAGGACAGGGGGTTAGAGACCCAGTACTTC. It is translated as CASSSKDRGLETQYF.

The chain employs TRBV4-3 and TRBJ1-1; D might be TRBD1 (5 bases). The CDR3 totals 13 residues. V dropped 1 base and J dropped 3 bases, with 6 bases sitting between them. Germline-derived CDR1 and CDR2 are LGHNA and YSLEER. The CDR3 DNA is TGCGCCAGCAGCCAAGGGGGCCACACTGAAGCTTTCTTT. Its protein is CASSQGGHTEAFF.

The chain carries TRBV29-1 and TRBJ2-2, with 10 bases that match TRBD2. Germline values: CDR1 SQVTM, CDR2 ANQGSEA. J lost 6 bases, V lost 7 bases, and 8 bases had no gene match. The CDR3 runs to 14 residues. In nucleotides, the CDR3 is TGCAGCGCCCGAAGCGGGGGGGCGGCCGGGGAGCTGTTTTTT. This translates into CSARSGGAAGELFF.

This clone was found a few times. The chain carries TRBV12-2 and TRBJ1-1; the table names TRBD1, a call not compared with the DNA. TRBV12-2 is termed a pseudogene. The CDR3 length is 18 residues. In DNA form, the CDR3 reads TGTGCAAGTCCCCGTCCGAGACAGGGGGCGAAAATGAACACTGAAGCTTTCTTT. The encoded protein is CASPRPRQGAKMNTEAFF.

This chain connects TRBV9 to TRBJ1-2, with D possibly being TRBD1 (5 bases). Trimming removed 4 bases at V and 3 bases at J, with 13 bases between. The CDR3 spans 14 residues. Germline CDR1 reads SGDLS; CDR2 reads YYNGEE. The CDR3 sequence: CASSPGGGDYGYTF. The CDR3 DNA is TGTGCCAGCAGCCCCGGGGGAGGGGACTATGGCTACACCTTC.

The chain uses TRBV12-5 and TRBJ1-2, with TRBD1 identical over 7 bases. Per the germline V gene, CDR1 is LGHNT and CDR2 is FRNRAP. The V gene end was trimmed by 7 bases and the J gene end by 6 bases; junction bases not matched to a gene: 8. The length of the CDR3 is 13 residues. Written as DNA, the CDR3 is TGTGCTAGTGATCAGACAGGGTTCAATGGCTACACCTTC. It translates to CASDQTGFNGYTF.

This clone came up a few times. In DNA, the CDR3 is TGCGCCAGCAGCTTTTCGACAGGGGCTACGGATGGCTACACCTTC. Residues: CASSFSTGATDGYTF. The chain links TRBV5-1 to TRBJ1-2, with 8 positions matching TRBD1. V shed 2 bases, J shed 6 bases, and the junction held 9 bases outside the gene matches. Germline V gives CDR1 SGHRS, CDR2 YFSETQ. The CDR3 runs 15 residues.

The chain carries TRBV11-2 and TRBJ2-5; the match to TRBD2 covers 8 bases. This CDR3 comprises 14 residues. Germline V CDR1 and CDR2: SGHAT, FQNNGV. Trimming removed 10 bases from V and 0 bases from J; junction bases left unmatched: 7. The CDR3 protein is CATRRGANQETQYF. The CDR3 DNA follows: TGTGCCACCAGGCGGGGGGCCAACCAAGAGACCCAGTACTTC.

This clone was found a few times. The rearrangement joins TRBV4-3 to TRBJ2-7; the D gene is possibly TRBD2 (7 bases). CDR3 length: 17 amino acids. Deletions cut 0 bases from V and 4 bases from J, with 19 bases between. Germline loops: CDR1 LGHNA, CDR2 YSLEER. CDR3 sequence (DNA): TGCGCCAGCAGCCAAGAAATGGGGGCTAGCGGATCATACGAGCAGTACTTC. Translated, it gives CASSQEMGASGSYEQYF.

This chain joins TRBV11-2 and TRBJ1-5; tentatively, D is TRBD1 (5 bases). CDR1 and CDR2 from the germline V gene are SGHAT and FQNNGV. The CDR3 has 14 amino acids. Trimming pared 3 bases from V and 2 bases from J, leaving 8 bases between. CDR3 region: CASSLGRGNQPQHF. The CDR3 DNA is TGTGCCAGCAGCTTGGGCAGGGGCAATCAGCCCCAGCATTTT.

This chain links TRBV29-1 with TRBJ2-3, with 12 bases that match TRBD2. Unmatched junction bases numbered 6, after V lost 6 bases and J lost 2 bases. The CDR3 has 15 amino acids. CDR1 is SQVTM and CDR2 is ANQGSEA in the germline V gene. CDR3 DNA sequence: TGCAGCGTCCTGAGACTAGCGGGGGCCACAGATACGCAGTATTTT. Residues: CSVLRLAGATDTQYF.

The J gene is TRBJ1-1, the V gene TRBV4-1; unclear D gene. This CDR3 is built from 16 residues. Germline values: CDR1 MGHRA, CDR2 YSYEKL. Trimming shortened V by 0 bases and J by 11 bases, and 22 bases separated the two germline ends. The CDR3 loop is CASSQDQWIETPGAFF. CDR3 in DNA: TGCGCCAGCAGCCAAGATCAGTGGATAGAGACCCCCGGGGCTTTCTTT.

V and J are TRBV2 and TRBJ1-5; 11 nucleotides agree with TRBD1. The germline V gene has CDR1 SNHLY and CDR2 FYNNEI. V shed 6 bases and J 7 bases; nucleotides not matched to a gene: 2. The CDR3 covers 13 residues. CDR3 loop: CASRDRGQQPQHF. In DNA, the CDR3 is TGTGCCAGCAGGGACAGGGGGCAACAGCCCCAGCATTTT.

The V call is TRBV11-2, the J call TRBJ2-7; D perhaps matches TRBD2 (5 bases). In germline, CDR1 is SGHAT, CDR2 FQNNGV. CDR3 length: 14 residues. V lost 1 base and J lost 3, with 10 bases in between. DNA for the CDR3: TGTGCCAGCAGCTTAGGAGGGTCCAGCTACGAGCAGTACTTC. Translating it yields CASSLGGSSYEQYF.

The chain combines TRBV4-1 with TRBJ1-1; the D gene is possibly TRBD1 (5 bases). The CDR3 sequence is 15 residues long. The germline CDR1 and CDR2 sequences are MGHRA and YSYEKL. Between the trimmed V and J ends, which lost 2 bases and 0 bases, there was a span of 10 bases. The CDR3 sequence: CASSQSPGLNTEAFF. The CDR3 bases are TGCGCCAGCAGCCAAAGTCCAGGGTTGAACACTGAAGCTTTCTTT.